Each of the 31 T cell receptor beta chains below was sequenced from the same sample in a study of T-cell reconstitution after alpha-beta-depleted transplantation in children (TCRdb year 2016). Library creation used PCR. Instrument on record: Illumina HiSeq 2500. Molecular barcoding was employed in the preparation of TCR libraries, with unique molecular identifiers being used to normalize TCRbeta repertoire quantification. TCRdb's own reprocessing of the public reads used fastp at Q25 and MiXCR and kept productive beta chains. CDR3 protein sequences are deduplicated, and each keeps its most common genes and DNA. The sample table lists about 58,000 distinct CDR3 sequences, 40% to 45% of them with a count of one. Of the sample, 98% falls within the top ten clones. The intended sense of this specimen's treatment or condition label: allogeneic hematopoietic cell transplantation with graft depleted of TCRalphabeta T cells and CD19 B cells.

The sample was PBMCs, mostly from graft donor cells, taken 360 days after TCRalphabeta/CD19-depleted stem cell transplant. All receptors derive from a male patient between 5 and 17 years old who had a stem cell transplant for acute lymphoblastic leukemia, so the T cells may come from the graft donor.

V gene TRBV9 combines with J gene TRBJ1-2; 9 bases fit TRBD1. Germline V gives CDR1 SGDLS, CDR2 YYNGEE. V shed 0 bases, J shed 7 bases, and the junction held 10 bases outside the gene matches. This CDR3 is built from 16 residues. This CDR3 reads CASSVAIPTGGIGYTF. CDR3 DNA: TGTGCCAGCAGCGTAGCCATCCCGACAGGGGGTATTGGCTACACCTTC. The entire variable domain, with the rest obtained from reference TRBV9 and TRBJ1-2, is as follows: DSGVTQTPKHLITATGQRVTLRCSPRSGDLSVYWYQQSLDQGLQFLIQYYNGEERAKGNILERFSAQQFPDLHSELNLSSLELGDSALYFCASSVAIPTGGIGYTFGSGTRLTVV.

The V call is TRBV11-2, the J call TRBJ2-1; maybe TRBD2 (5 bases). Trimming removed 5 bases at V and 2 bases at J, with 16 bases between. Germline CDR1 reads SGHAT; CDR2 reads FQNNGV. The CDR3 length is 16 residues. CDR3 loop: CASSPRGGGPYNEQFF. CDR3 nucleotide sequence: TGTGCCAGCAGCCCACGAGGTGGAGGACCCTACAATGAGCAGTTCTTC. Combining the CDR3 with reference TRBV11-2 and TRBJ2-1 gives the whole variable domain EAGVAQSPRYKIIEKRQSVAFWCNPISGHATLYWYQQILGQGPKLLIQFQNNGVVDDSQLPKDRFSAERLKGVDSTLKIQPAKLEDSAVYLCASSPRGGGPYNEQFFGPGTRLTVL.

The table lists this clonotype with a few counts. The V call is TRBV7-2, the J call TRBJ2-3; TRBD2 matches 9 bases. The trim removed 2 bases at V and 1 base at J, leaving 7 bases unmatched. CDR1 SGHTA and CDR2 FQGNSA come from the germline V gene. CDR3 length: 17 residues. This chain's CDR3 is CASSLRGSGGGTDTQYF. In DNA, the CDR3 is TGTGCCAGCAGCTTAAGAGGTAGCGGGGGTGGCACAGATACGCAGTATTTT.

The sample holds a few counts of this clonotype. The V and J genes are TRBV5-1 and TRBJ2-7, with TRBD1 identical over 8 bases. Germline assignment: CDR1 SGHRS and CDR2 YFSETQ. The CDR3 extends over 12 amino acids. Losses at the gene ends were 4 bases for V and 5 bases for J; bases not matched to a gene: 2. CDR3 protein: CASSVTGDEQYF. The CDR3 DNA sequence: TGCGCCAGCAGCGTGACAGGGGACGAGCAGTACTTC.

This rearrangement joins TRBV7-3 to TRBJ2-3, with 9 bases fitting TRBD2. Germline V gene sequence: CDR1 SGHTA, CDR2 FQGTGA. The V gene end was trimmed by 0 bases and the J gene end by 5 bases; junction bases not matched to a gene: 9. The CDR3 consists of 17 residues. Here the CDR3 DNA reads TGTGCCAGCAGCTTAACGTTAGCGGGGGTGAATGAAGATACGCAGTATTTT. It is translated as CASSLTLAGVNEDTQYF. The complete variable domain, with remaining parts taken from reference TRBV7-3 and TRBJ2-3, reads GAGVSQTPSNKVTEKGKYVELRCDPISGHTALYWYRQSLGQGPEFLIYFQGTGAADDSGLPNDRFFAVRPEGSVSTLKIQRTERGDSAVYLCASSLTLAGVNEDTQYFGPGTRLTVL.

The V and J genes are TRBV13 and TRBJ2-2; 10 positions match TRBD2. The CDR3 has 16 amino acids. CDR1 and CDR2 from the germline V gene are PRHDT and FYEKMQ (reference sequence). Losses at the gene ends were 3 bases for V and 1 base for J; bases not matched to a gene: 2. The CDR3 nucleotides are TGTGCCAGCAGCTTGACTAGCGGGCGGAACACCGGGGAGCTGTTTTTT. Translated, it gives CASSLTSGRNTGELFF.

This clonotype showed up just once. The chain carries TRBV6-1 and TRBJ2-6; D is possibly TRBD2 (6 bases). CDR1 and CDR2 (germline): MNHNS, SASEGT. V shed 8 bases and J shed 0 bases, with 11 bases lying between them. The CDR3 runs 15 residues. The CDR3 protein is CASAGWPSGANVLTF. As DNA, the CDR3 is TGTGCCAGCGCGGGGTGGCCCTCTGGGGCCAACGTCCTGACTTTC.

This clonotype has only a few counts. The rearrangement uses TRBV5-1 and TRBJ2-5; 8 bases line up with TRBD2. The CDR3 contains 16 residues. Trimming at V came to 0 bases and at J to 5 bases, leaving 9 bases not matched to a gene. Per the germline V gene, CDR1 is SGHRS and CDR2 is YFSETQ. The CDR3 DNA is TGCGCCAGCAGCTTGGCCACCAGCGGGAGTGGGGAGACCCAGTACTTC. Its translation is CASSLATSGSGETQYF.

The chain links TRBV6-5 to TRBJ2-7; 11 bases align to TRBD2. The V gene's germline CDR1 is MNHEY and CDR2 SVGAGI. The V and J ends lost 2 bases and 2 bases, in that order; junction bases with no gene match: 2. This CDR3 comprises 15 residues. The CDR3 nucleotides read TGTGCCAGCAGTTACCTAGCGGGAGGCCCCTACGAGCAGTACTTC. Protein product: CASSYLAGGPYEQYF.

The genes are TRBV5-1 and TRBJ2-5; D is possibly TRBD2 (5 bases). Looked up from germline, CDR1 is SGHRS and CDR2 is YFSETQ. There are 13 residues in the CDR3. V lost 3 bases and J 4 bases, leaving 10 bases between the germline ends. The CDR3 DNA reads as TGCGCCAGCAGCTCGGACTCTAGAGAGACCCAGTACTTC. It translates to CASSSDSRETQYF.

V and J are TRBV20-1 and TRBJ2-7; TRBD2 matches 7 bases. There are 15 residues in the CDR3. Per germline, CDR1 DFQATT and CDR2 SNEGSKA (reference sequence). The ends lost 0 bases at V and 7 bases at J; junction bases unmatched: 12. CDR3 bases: TGCAGTGCTAGAGATTGGAGGGAGGGCCCAGGGGAGCAGTACTTC. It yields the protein CSARDWREGPGEQYF.

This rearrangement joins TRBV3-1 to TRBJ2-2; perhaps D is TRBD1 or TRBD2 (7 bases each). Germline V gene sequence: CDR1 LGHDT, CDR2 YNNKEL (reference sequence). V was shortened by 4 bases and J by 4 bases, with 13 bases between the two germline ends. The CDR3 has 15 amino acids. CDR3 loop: CASSPGGGITGELFF. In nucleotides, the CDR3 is TGTGCCAGCAGCCCAGGGGGGGGCATCACCGGGGAGCTGTTTTTT.

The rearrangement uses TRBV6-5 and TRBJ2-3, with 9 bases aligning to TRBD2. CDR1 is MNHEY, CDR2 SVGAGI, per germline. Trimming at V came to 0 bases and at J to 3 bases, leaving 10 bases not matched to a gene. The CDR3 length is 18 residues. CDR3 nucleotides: TGTGCCAGCAGTTACTCTTTCTGGGCGGGAGGGCCTACAGATACGCAGTATTTT. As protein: CASSYSFWAGGPTDTQYF.

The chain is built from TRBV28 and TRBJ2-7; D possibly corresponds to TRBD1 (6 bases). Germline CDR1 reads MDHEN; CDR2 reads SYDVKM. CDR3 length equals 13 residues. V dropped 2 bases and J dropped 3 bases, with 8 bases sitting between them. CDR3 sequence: CASSLTGLYEQYF. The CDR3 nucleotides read TGTGCCAGCAGTTTAACAGGGCTCTACGAGCAGTACTTC.

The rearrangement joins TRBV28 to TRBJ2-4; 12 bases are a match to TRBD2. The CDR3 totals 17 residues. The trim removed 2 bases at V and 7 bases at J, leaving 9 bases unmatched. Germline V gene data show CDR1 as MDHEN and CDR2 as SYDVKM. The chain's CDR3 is CASSLNGLAGRENIQYF. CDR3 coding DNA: TGTGCCAGCAGTTTAAATGGACTAGCGGGAAGGGAGAACATTCAGTACTTC.

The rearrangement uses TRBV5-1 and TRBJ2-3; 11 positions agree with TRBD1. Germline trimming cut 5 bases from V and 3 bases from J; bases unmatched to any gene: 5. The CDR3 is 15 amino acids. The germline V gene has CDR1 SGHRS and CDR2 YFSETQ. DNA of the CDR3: TGCGCCAGCAGGGCTGGGACAGGGGGGACAGATACGCAGTATTTT. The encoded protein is CASRAGTGGTDTQYF.

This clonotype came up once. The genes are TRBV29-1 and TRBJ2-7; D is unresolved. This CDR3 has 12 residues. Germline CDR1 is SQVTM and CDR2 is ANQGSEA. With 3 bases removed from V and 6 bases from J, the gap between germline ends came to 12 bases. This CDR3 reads CSVEEGNGEQYF. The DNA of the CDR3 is TGCAGCGTTGAGGAAGGGAACGGCGAGCAGTACTTC.

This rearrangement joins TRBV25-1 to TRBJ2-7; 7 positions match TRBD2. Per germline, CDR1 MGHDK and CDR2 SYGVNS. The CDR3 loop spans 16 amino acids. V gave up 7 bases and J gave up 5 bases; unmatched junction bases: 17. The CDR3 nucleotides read TGTGCCAGCACCTCCGATGAAGCGGGGTTATTCCACGAGCAGTACTTC. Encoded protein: CASTSDEAGLFHEQYF.

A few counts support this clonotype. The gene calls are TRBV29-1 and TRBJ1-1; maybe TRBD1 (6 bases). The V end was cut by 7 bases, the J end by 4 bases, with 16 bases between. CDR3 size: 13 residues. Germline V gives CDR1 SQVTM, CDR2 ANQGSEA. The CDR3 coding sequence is TGCAGCGGCCGAGGGGGGCAAAGCACTGAAGCTTTCTTT. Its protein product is CSGRGGQSTEAFF. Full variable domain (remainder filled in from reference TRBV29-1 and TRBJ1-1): SAVISQKPSRDICQRGTSLTIQCQVDSQVTMMFWYRQQPGQSLTLIATANQGSEATYESGFVIDKFPISRPNLTFSTLTVSNMSPEDSSIYLCSGRGGQSTEAFFGQGTRLTVV.

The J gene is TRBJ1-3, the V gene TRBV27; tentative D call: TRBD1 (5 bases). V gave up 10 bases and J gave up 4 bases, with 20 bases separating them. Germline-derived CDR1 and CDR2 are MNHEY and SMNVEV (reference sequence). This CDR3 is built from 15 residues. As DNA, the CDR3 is TGTGCCACCATAGACGGGGGTCTAGGCGGAAACACCATATATTTT. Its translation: CATIDGGLGGNTIYF.

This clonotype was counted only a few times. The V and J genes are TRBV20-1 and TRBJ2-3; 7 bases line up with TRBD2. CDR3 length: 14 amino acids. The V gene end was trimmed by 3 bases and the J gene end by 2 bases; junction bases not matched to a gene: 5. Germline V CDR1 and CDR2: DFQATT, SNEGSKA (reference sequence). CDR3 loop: CSARASGTTDTQYF. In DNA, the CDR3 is TGCAGTGCTAGGGCTAGCGGTACCACAGATACGCAGTATTTT.

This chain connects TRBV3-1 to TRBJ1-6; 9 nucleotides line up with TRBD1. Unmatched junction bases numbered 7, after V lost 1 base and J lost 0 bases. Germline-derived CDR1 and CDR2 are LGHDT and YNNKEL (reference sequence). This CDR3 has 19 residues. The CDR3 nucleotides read TGTGCCAGCAGCCAAGGGGGAGGACAGGGGAGCTCCTATAATTCACCCCTCCACTTT. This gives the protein CASSQGGGQGSSYNSPLHF.

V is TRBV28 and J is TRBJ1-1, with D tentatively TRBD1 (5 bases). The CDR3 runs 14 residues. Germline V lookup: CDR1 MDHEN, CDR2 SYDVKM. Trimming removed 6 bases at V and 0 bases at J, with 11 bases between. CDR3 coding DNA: TGTGCCAGCAGGACGGGACGCCTGAACACTGAAGCTTTCTTT. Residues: CASRTGRLNTEAFF.

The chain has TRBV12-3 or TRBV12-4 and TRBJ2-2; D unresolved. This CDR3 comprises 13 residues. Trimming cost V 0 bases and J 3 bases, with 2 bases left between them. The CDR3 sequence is CASSLAYTGELFF. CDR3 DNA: TGTGCCAGCAGTTTAGCGTACACCGGGGAGCTGTTTTTT.

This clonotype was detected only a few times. Written as DNA, the CDR3 is TGTGCCAGCTCACTTCAGCGACAGGGTCTCTTCTCTGGGGCCAACGTCCTGACTTTC. This translates into CASSLQRQGLFSGANVLTF. The gene calls are TRBV18 and TRBJ2-6; 7 bases line up with TRBD1. Per germline, CDR1 KGHSH and CDR2 LQKENI. The ends lost 4 bases at V and 0 bases at J; junction bases unmatched: 12. CDR3 size: 19 residues.

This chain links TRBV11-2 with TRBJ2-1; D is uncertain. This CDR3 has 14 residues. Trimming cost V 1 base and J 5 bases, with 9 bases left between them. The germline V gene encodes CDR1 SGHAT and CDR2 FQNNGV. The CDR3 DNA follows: TGTGCCAGCAGCTTAGGGGTCCTTAACAATGAGCAGTTCTTC. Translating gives CASSLGVLNNEQFF.

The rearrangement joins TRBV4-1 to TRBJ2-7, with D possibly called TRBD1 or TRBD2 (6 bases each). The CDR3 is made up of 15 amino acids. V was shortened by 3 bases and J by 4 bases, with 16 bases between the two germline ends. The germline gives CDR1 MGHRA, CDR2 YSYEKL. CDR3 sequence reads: CASSHKTGTSYEQYF. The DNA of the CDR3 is TGCGCCAGCAGCCACAAAACAGGGACTTCTTACGAGCAGTACTTC.

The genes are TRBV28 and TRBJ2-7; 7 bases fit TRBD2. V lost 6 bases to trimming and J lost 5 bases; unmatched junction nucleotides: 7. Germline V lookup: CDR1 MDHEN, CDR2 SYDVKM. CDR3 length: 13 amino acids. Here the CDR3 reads CASRGGRINEQYF. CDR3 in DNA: TGTGCCAGCAGGGGCGGGAGAATAAACGAGCAGTACTTC.

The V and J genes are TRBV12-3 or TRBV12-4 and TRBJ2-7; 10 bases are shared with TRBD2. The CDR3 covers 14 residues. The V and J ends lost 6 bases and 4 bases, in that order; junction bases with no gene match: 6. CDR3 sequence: CASSPGTSAYEQYF. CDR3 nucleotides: TGTGCCAGCAGCCCCGGGACTAGCGCTTACGAGCAGTACTTC.

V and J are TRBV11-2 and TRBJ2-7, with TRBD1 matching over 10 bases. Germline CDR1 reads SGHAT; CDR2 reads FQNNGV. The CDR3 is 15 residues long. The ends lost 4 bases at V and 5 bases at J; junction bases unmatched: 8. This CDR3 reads CASSSTGTGAHEQYF. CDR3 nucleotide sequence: TGTGCCAGCAGCTCAACCGGGACAGGGGCCCACGAGCAGTACTTC.

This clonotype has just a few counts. CDR3 region: CASSLTTGHEQYF. As DNA, the CDR3 is TGTGCCAGCAGCTTAACTACAGGGCACGAGCAGTACTTC. J is TRBJ2-7 and V is TRBV7-3; D might be TRBD1 (6 bases). V was clipped by 0 bases and J by 5 bases, with 8 bases between them. This CDR3 contains 13 residues. Germline CDR1 and CDR2: SGHTA and FQGTGA.